This entry features one T cell receptor (beta chain) sequence. This sample's time point: newly diagnosed GD, antithyroid drugs for less than 3 months. After RNA was extracted from PBMCs, the TCR library was made from it. HTBI primers from iRepertoire and Arm-PCR of CDR3 regions yielded the TCR beta libraries. Each CDR3 protein gets one entry after TCRdb re-called the multiplex PCR reads with MiXCR. The sample holds 250,000 to 300,000 distinct CDR3 sequences; approximately 18% are singletons and the top ten take less than 15%. V was trimmed by 3 bases and J by 4 bases, leaving 11 bases between them. The CDR3 is made up of 14 amino acids. The germline V gene has CDR1 SGDLS and CDR2 YYNGEE. The data belong to a study of regulatory T cells in long-lasting Graves disease. This sample was shared with a second study, whose subject was T cells in Graves' hyperthyroidism and ophthalmopathy.

This chain connects TRBV9 to TRBJ1-5; D might be TRBD1 (6 bases). The source of this sequence is a woman aged 25 to 45 with Graves disease. The source material was peripheral blood mononuclear cells (PBMCs), sampled at new diagnosis, from a patient treated with antithyroid drugs. The CDR3 spells CASSGSGTNQPQHF. The CDR3, as DNA: TGTGCCAGCAGCGGCTCGGGGACAAATCAGCCCCAGCATTTT.